The T cell receptor (beta chain) described here comes from a study of blood T cell repertoires in COVID-19. On the study more broadly: Whether acute or convalescent, the COVID-19 samples came from the United States, Italy and Spain. PBMCs, B-cell-depleted T cells, or T cells were the source of the cDNA or gDNA that made up the material.

As originally analysed: Amplifying reference gene primers gave estimates of nucleated cell counts. Repertoires were generated with immunoSEQ multiplex PCR, while TCRdb's copy carries only in-frame clones and drops some. The V and J calls and clone size are taken from that table; D and trimming were inferred from the DNA. The sample holds 100,000 to 150,000 clones, about nine tenths seen once. This sequence was found in a man aged 45-60 years with acute or convalescent COVID-19. Sequences were obtained from peripheral blood.

This CDR3 is CASSIGVQGDYGYTF. The CDR3 DNA is TGTGCCAGTAGTATAGGCGTGCAGGGGGACTATGGCTACACCTTC. This sequence joins TRBV19 and TRBJ1-2, with 7 bases that match TRBD1. Germline V lookup: CDR1 LNHDA, CDR2 SQIVND (reference sequence). The CDR3 runs to 15 residues. V shed 1 base, J shed 3 bases, and the junction held 5 bases outside the gene matches.